Described below is a single T cell receptor beta chain sequence and its context. These data come from a study of identifying expanded T cells in peripheral blood. Germline CDR1 SEHNR, CDR2 FQNEAQ (reference sequence). Trimming removed 5 bases at V and 7 bases at J, with 14 bases between. The CDR3 is 14 residues long. Method: immunoSEQ multiplex PCR; TCRdb's copy keeps in-frame clones and lacks some. The table lists about 80,000 clones, about 90% of them singletons. The TCR originated in a person between 18 and 69 years old in good health. Sequenced sample: blood. This rearrangement joins TRBV7-9 to TRBJ2-2; D call uncertain. CDR3 residues: CASSLPEVYGELFF. In DNA, the CDR3 is TGTGCCAGCAGCCTTCCCGAGGTATACGGGGAGCTGTTTTTT. Full variable domain (rest looked up from reference TRBV7-9 and TRBJ2-2): DTGVSQNPRHKITKRGQNVTFRCDPISEHNRLYWYRQTLGQGPEFLTYFQNEAQLEKSRLLSDRFSAERPKGSFSTLEIQRTEQGDSAMYLCASSLPEVYGELFFGEGSRLTVL.